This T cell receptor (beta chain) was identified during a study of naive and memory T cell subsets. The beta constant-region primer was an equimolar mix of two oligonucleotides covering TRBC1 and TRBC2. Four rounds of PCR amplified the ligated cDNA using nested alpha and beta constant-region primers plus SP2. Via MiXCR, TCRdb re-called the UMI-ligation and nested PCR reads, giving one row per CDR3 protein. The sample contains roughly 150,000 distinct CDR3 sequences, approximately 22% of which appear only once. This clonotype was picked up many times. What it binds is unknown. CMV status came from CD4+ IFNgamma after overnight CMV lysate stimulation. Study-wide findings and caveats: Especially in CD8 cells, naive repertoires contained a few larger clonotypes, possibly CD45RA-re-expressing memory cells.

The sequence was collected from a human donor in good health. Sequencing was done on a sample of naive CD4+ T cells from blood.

In nucleotides, the CDR3 is TGTGCCAGCAGTACAGGGACCCGAGTTGAGCAGTTCTTC. Residues: CASSTGTRVEQFF. This sequence joins TRBV12-3 or TRBV12-4 and TRBJ2-1, with D perhaps TRBD1 (6 bases). Between the trimmed V and J ends, which lost 5 bases and 9 bases, there was a span of 14 bases. This CDR3 is 13 amino acids long.